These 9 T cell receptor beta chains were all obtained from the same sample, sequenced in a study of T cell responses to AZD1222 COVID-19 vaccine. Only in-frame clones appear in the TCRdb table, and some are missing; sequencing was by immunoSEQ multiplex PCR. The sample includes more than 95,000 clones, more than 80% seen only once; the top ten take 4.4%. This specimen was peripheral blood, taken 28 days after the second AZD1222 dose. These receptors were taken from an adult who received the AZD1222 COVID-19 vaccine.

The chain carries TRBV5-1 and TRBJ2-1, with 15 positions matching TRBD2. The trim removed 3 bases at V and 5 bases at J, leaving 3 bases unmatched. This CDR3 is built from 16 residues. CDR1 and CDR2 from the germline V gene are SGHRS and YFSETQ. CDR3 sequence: CASSSGLAGGHNEQFF. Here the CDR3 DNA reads TGCGCCAGCAGCTCGGGACTAGCGGGGGGTCACAATGAGCAGTTCTTC.

CDR3 protein: CASSFPGGRRETQYF. The CDR3 coding sequence is TGTGCCAGCAGCTTCCCAGGGGGGAGACGGGAGACCCAGTACTTC. The chain has TRBV11-2 and TRBJ2-5; possible D gene TRBD1, 7 bases. With 3 bases removed from V and 5 bases from J, the gap between germline ends came to 16 bases. CDR3 length: 15 residues. Germline CDR1 and CDR2: SGHAT and FQNNGV.

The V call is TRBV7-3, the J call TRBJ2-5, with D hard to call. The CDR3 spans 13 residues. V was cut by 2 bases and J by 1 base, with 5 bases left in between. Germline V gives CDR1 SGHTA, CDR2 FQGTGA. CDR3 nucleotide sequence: TGTGCCAGCAGCTTAGTCAGCCAAGAGACCCAGTACTTC. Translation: CASSLVSQETQYF.

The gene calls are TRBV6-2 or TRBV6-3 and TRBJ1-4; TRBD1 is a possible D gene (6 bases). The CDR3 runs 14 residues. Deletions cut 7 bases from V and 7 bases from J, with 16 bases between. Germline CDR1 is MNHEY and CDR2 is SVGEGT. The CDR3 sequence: CASTPRGVGEKLFF. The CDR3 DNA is TGTGCCAGCACCCCAAGGGGGGTAGGTGAAAAACTGTTTTTT.

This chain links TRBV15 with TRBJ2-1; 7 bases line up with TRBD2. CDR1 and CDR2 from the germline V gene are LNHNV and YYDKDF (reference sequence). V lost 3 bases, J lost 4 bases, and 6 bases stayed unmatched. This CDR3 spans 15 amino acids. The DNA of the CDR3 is TGTGCCACCAGCAGGAGCGGGGTTTATTACAATGAGCAGTTCTTC. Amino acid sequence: CATSRSGVYYNEQFF.

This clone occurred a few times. CDR3 sequence reads: CASSSDSGLEAFF. For the CDR3, the DNA is TGTGCCAGCAGTTCCGACAGCGGTCTTGAAGCTTTCTTT. V gene TRBV12-3 or TRBV12-4 combines with J gene TRBJ1-1; possible D gene TRBD1, 5 bases. The CDR3 has 13 residues. V lost 4 bases to trimming and J lost 7 bases, with 13 bases between them.

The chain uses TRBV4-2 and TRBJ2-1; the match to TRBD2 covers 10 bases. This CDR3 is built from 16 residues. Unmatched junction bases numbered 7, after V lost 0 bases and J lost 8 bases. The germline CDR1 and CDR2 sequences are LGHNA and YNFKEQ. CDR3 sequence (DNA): TGTGCCAGCAGCCAAGATCGTGACCTAGCGGGGGATGAGCAGTTCTTC. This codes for CASSQDRDLAGDEQFF.

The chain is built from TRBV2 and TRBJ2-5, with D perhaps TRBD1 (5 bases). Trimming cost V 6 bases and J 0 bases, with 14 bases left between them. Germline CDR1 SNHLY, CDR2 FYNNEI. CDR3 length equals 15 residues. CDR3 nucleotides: TGTGCCAGCAGACTCTTTGACAGCTACCAAGAGACCCAGTACTTC. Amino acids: CASRLFDSYQETQYF. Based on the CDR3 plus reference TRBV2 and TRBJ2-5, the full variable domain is EPEVTQTPSHQVTQMGQEVILRCVPISNHLYFYWYRQILGQKVEFLVSFYNNEISEKSEIFDDQFSVERPDGSNFTLKIRSTKLEDSAMYFCASRLFDSYQETQYFGPGTRLLVL.

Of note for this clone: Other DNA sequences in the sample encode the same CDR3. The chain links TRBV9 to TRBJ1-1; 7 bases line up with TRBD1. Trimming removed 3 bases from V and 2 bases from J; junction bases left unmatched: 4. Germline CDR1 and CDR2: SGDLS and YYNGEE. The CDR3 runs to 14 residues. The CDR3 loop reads CASSAGTANTEAFF. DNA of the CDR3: TGTGCCAGCAGCGCAGGGACAGCTAACACTGAAGCTTTCTTT.